This T cell receptor (beta chain) was identified during a study of T cells in Graves' hyperthyroidism and ophthalmopathy (dated by TCRdb to about 2019). Background for the entire study: Peripheral blood was collected at initial diagnosis, before any treatment. To identify TCR V-J signatures that set the groups apart, the researchers used a discovery cohort of 95 to 100 patients, made up of some 41 with Graves' ophthalmopathy and 57 with stable Graves' hyperthyroidism. An independent validation cohort of 18 to 20 hyperthyroidism patients and about 15 patients who later progressed to ophthalmopathy tested prospective prediction of ophthalmopathy. The 100 discovery patients were randomly split 7:3 into training and test sets. The study also compared thyroid tissue and blood T-cell repertoires from roughly six Graves' hyperthyroidism patients. After sampling, hyperthyroidism patients received methimazole starting at 30 mg daily, and ophthalmopathy patients received high-dose intravenous methylprednisolone. According to the paper, TCR Vbeta CDR3 sequencing was carried out on 120 to 150 peripheral blood samples, which came from under 50 ophthalmopathy, under 80 hyperthyroidism and about 17 progressor patients. Study-level results and caveats: Sample size was not statistically predetermined, and investigators were not blinded to group allocation. During validation, the model predicted progression to ophthalmopathy a median of approximately six months ahead of onset, with almost 71% sensitivity and 72.22% specificity. Blood samples also contained most of the expanded thyroid clonotypes (frequency above 0.001), which suggests that blood repertoires may reflect thyroid immune responses. A 13 V-J signature model separated ophthalmopathy from stable hyperthyroidism, with about 90% sensitivity and 81.08% specificity in cross-validation and 80%/75% in testing.

The TCR beta CDR3 regions were amplified from RNA transcripts. The TCR CDR3 was subjected to a first round of RT-PCR using the HTBI primer set and the Qiagen OneStep RT-PCR kit. A second multiplex PCR round built the libraries, followed by size selection and purification. Libraries were sequenced paired-end with 100 bp reads on an Illumina HiSeq2000. Concerning the study's data processing: SOAPnuke was used to process the raw data, throwing out any read that contained adapters or uncalled bases, had a mean Phred below 15, or lacked an exact constant-primer or identifier match. COPE v1.2.5 was used to merge the high-quality paired reads, and each unique nucleotide sequence was defined as a clonotype. Clonotypes were aligned to IMGT TRBV, TRBD and TRBJ reference segments using MiTCR v1.1. Only V-J combinations with frequency above 0.0001, covering approximately 99% of repertoires, were analysed. The TCS score was defined as F50 (clonal expansion) divided by E x V (chaos), with BLOSUM62-based TCRdist calculated between CDR3 peptides within each V-J. Welch's t-statistics and random forest reduced around 550 V-J features to 10 to 15, which were used in a naive Bayes classifier (R e1071). The Morisita-Horn index was used to measure how similar the thyroid and blood repertoires were. TCRdb trimmed the raw reads at Q25, called clones with MiXCR and kept productive beta chains. Entries are consolidated by CDR3 protein sequence, retaining the most common genes and DNA. It is TCRdb's table, rather than the study itself, that gives the V and J calls and clone size. Within this sample are hundreds of thousands of distinct CDR3 sequences, with 35% to 40% of them counted one time only. The ten most abundant clones make up about 9% of the sample.

From the cysteine up to the phenylalanine, the CDR3 has a length of 16 residues. The retained sequence is limited to the CDR3, 48 bases, with the frame set at the first base. At the junction V is shortened by 3 bases and J by 3 bases; bases outside the gene matches: 7. This clonotype was observed a few times. Its cognate antigen has yet to be identified. Per-base quality was not reported, and no clone a single base away is much larger than it. Stable Graves' hyperthyroidism was defined as the absence of progression to ophthalmopathy over 18 months of follow-up. The hyperthyroidism patients were between 18 and 65 years old and newly diagnosed, with a disease duration of less than 2 months. The study excluded patients with uncontrolled infections, other autoimmune diseases, pregnancy or lactation. Diagnoses were established on the basis of clinical symptoms, serum thyroxine and TRAb, thyroid ultrasound, and orbital computed tomography. Ficoll-Paque density gradient centrifugation was used to isolate PBMCs from approximately 10 ml of fresh peripheral blood. Total RNA was extracted with Trizol reagent, and quality was checked on an Agilent 2100 Bioanalyzer.

Sequencing used blood. The sequence was obtained from a young man with Graves' hyperthyroidism. The rearranged chain carries TRBV12-3 or TRBV12-4 and TRBJ1-4; 7 junctional bases match TRBD1. The CDR3 reads as follows: CASSFSGGGPNEKLFF. The DNA reads as follows: TGTGCCAGCAGTTTTAGCGGAGGGGGCCCTAATGAAAAACTGTTTTTT.